These 24 T cell receptor beta chains were all obtained from the same sample, sequenced in a study of shared clonotypes between healthy human individuals. Produced via immunoSEQ multiplex PCR; TCRdb's table is partial and in-frame only. The sample lists about 1.5 million clones; around 95% were seen once. Specimen: naive CD4+ T cells sorted from blood. Stated subset: CD45RA+ positively selected. The receptor set was obtained from a man younger than 45 in good health.

V usage is TRBV5-1 and J usage is TRBJ1-1, with D possibly TRBD1 on 5 matching bases. Trimming took 3 bases from V and 3 from J, leaving 15 bases between them. Germline lookup yields CDR1 SGHRS and CDR2 YFSETQ. The CDR3 has 15 residues. The CDR3 loop reads CASSSGDGGYTEAFF. CDR3 DNA: TGCGCCAGCAGCTCGGGGGACGGCGGATACACTGAAGCTTTCTTT.

Regarding this clone: The same CDR3 arises from other DNA sequences in this sample as well. The chain recombines TRBV5-4 with TRBJ2-7, with 8 positions matching TRBD1. The CDR3 runs 13 residues. The germline gives CDR1 SGHNT, CDR2 YYREEE (reference sequence). Unmatched junction bases numbered 4, after V lost 1 base and J lost 7 bases. CDR3 coding DNA: TGTGCCAGCAGCTTGCCAGGGGGCGGGGAGCAGTACTTC. Translated: CASSLPGGGEQYF. Looking up the rest from reference TRBV5-4 and TRBJ2-7 gives the full variable domain: ETGVTQSPTHLIKTRGQQVTLRCSSQSGHNTVSWYQQALGQGPQFIFQYYREEENGRGNFPPRFSGLQFPNYSSELNVNALELDDSALYLCASSLPGGGEQYFGPGTRLTVT.

This chain links TRBV2 with TRBJ2-5, with D perhaps given as TRBD1 or TRBD2 (5 bases each). Germline V gives CDR1 SNHLY, CDR2 FYNNEI. The CDR3 is 14 amino acids. V gave up 9 bases and J gave up 2 bases, with 16 bases separating them. In DNA form, the CDR3 reads TGTGCCAGGAACATCGGGACGGATCAAGAGACCCAGTACTTC. This sequence encodes CARNIGTDQETQYF. Looking up the rest from reference TRBV2 and TRBJ2-5 gives the full variable domain: EPEVTQTPSHQVTQMGQEVILRCVPISNHLYFYWYRQILGQKVEFLVSFYNNEISEKSEIFDDQFSVERPDGSNFTLKIRSTKLEDSAMYFCARNIGTDQETQYFGPGTRLLVL.

V and J are TRBV28 and TRBJ1-1; D is unclear. The CDR3 sequence is 14 residues long. The ends were cut back, 6 bases at V and 4 bases at J, with 15 bases in the middle. CDR1 is MDHEN and CDR2 is SYDVKM in the germline V gene. In DNA form, the CDR3 reads TGTGCCAGCAGCAATTTAGGGAGTACCACTGAAGCTTTCTTT. Translating gives CASSNLGSTTEAFF.

The V call is TRBV2, the J call TRBJ2-7; D may be TRBD1 (6 bases). Germline V CDR1 and CDR2: SNHLY, FYNNEI. CDR3 length equals 15 residues. Trimming pared 6 bases from V and 4 bases from J, leaving 19 bases between. The CDR3 sequence: CASRTRTESVYEQYF. The CDR3 DNA follows: TGTGCCAGCAGAACAAGGACAGAGAGCGTATACGAGCAGTACTTC. Complete variable domain (other parts from reference TRBV2 and TRBJ2-7): EPEVTQTPSHQVTQMGQEVILRCVPISNHLYFYWYRQILGQKVEFLVSFYNNEISEKSEIFDDQFSVERPDGSNFTLKIRSTKLEDSAMYFCASRTRTESVYEQYFGPGTRLTVT.

CDR3 coding DNA: TGTGCCAGCAGTTCTCGGACTAGCCTCCCCTACGAGCAGTACTTC. Protein: CASSSRTSLPYEQYF. The chain is built from TRBV27 and TRBJ2-7; 8 bases fit TRBD2. CDR3 length: 15 residues. In germline, CDR1 is MNHEY, CDR2 SMNVEV (reference sequence). The J segment lost 2 bases and the V segment lost 4 bases, leaving 7 bases of the junction unmatched.

This clone was seen only once. This rearrangement joins TRBV7-8 to TRBJ1-1, with a possible D match to TRBD1 (6 bases). V lost 6 bases to trimming and J lost 0 bases, with 8 bases between them. The germline gives CDR1 SGHVS, CDR2 FQNEAQ. CDR3 length: 13 amino acids. Written as DNA, the CDR3 is TGTGCCAGCAGTGGACAGTTGAACACTGAAGCTTTCTTT. It codes for CASSGQLNTEAFF.

This sequence joins TRBV7-2 and TRBJ2-1; D may correspond to TRBD1 or TRBD2 (5 bases each). CDR1 is SGHTA, CDR2 FQGNSA, per germline. The germline V and J ends were trimmed by 8 bases and 5 bases, with 16 bases remaining between them. The CDR3 covers 14 residues. The CDR3 loop reads CASAGSGSNNEQFF. For the CDR3, the DNA is TGTGCCAGCGCAGGGTCGGGATCTAACAATGAGCAGTTCTTC. Supplemented by reference TRBV7-2 and TRBJ2-1, the full variable domain reads GAGVSQSPSNKVTEKGKDVELRCDPISGHTALYWYRQSLGQGLEFLIYFQGNSAPDKSGLPSDRFSAERTGGSVSTLTIQRTQQEDSAVYLCASAGSGSNNEQFFGPGTRLTVL.

This sequence joins TRBV7-3 and TRBJ1-1; possible D gene TRBD1, 6 bases. The CDR3 sequence is 14 residues long. V gave up 0 bases and J gave up 3 bases, with 8 bases separating them. Germline V CDR1 and CDR2: SGHTA, FQGTGA. This CDR3 reads CASSLTGGHTEAFF. Here the CDR3 DNA reads TGTGCCAGCAGCTTAACAGGGGGACACACTGAAGCTTTCTTT.

V is TRBV7-6 and J is TRBJ2-2; 7 bases are a match to TRBD2. CDR3 size: 15 residues. Germline V gene lookup returns CDR1 SGHVS and CDR2 FNYEAQ. J lost 10 bases, V lost 0 bases, and 8 bases had no gene match. DNA of the CDR3: TGTGCCAGCAGCTTAGCGGGGGGGACGACCTTGGAGCTGTTTTTT. It is translated as CASSLAGGTTLELFF.

Worth noting for this clone: Distinct nucleotide sequences in the sample also encode this CDR3. V and J are TRBV5-4 and TRBJ2-5, with 8 bases identical to TRBD1. V shed 3 bases and J 5 bases; nucleotides not matched to a gene: 6. The CDR3 consists of 14 residues. The germline CDR1 and CDR2 sequences are SGHNT and YYREEE (reference sequence). The CDR3 DNA is TGTGCCAGCAGCTCAGGACAGGGTCGTGAGACCCAGTACTTC. Amino acid sequence: CASSSGQGRETQYF.

The rearrangement links TRBV19 to TRBJ2-2; TRBD2 matches at 8 bases. V shed 7 bases, J shed 4 bases, and the junction held 8 bases outside the gene matches. The CDR3 contains 15 residues. CDR1 is LNHDA and CDR2 is SQIVND in the germline V gene (reference sequence). The CDR3 spells CASTKGLAGTGELFF. DNA for the CDR3: TGTGCCAGTACCAAGGGCCTAGCGGGCACCGGGGAGCTGTTTTTT.

The rearrangement uses TRBV7-2 and TRBJ2-3; possible D gene TRBD2, 6 bases. V lost 3 bases and J 5 bases, leaving 9 bases between the germline ends. The germline CDR1 and CDR2 sequences are SGHTA and FQGNSA. The CDR3 is 13 residues long. For the CDR3, the DNA is TGTGCCAGCAGCTTGTCGGGAGTAGATACGCAGTATTTT. The encoded protein is CASSLSGVDTQYF.

Only one count was recorded for this clone. The chain is built from TRBV28 and TRBJ1-1, with 11 bases identical to TRBD1. Germline CDR1 reads MDHEN; CDR2 reads SYDVKM. CDR3 length: 14 amino acids. Trimming cost V 7 bases and J 5 bases; bases outside gene matches: 6. DNA for the CDR3: TGTGCCAGCAAAGGGGGGACAGGGGGGACTGAAGCTTTCTTT. This encodes CASKGGTGGTEAFF.

This chain uses TRBV11-2 with TRBJ2-1; 7 bases map to TRBD2. Germline loops: CDR1 SGHAT, CDR2 FQNNGV. This CDR3 comprises 16 residues. V was clipped by 0 bases and J by 2 bases; unmatched bases: 4. CDR3 in DNA: TGTGCCAGCAGCTTAGATGTGGGAGGGCCCTACAATGAGCAGTTCTTC. Its protein is CASSLDVGGPYNEQFF. Supplemented by reference TRBV11-2 and TRBJ2-1, the full variable domain reads EAGVAQSPRYKIIEKRQSVAFWCNPISGHATLYWYQQILGQGPKLLIQFQNNGVVDDSQLPKDRFSAERLKGVDSTLKIQPAKLEDSAVYLCASSLDVGGPYNEQFFGPGTRLTVL.

The V call is TRBV25-1, the J call TRBJ2-1; 7 bases match TRBD2. V trimming: 4 bases; J trimming: 3 bases; junction bases outside the gene matches: 6. The germline V gene encodes CDR1 MGHDK and CDR2 SYGVNS. The CDR3 is 15 residues long. CDR3 DNA sequence: TGTGCCAGCAGTGTCGGAAGCGGGATCTACAATGAGCAGTTCTTC. This translates into CASSVGSGIYNEQFF.

This clone was observed once. This sequence joins TRBV15 and TRBJ2-3; D gene ambiguous. V was shortened by 2 bases and J by 3 bases, with 6 bases between the two germline ends. CDR1 and CDR2 (germline): LNHNV, YYDKDF (reference sequence). The CDR3 loop spans 13 amino acids. The CDR3 DNA sequence: TGTGCCACCAGCAGATTCGGGACAGATACGCAGTATTTT. Protein: CATSRFGTDTQYF.

The chain couples TRBV18 to TRBJ2-6; 7 positions match TRBD1. The germline V gene encodes CDR1 KGHSH and CDR2 LQKENI. Germline trimming cut 6 bases from V and 4 bases from J; bases unmatched to any gene: 9. CDR3 length equals 16 residues. CDR3 DNA: TGTGCCAGCTCTCACACAGGGGCTCGAGGGGCCAACGTCCTGACTTTC. It codes for CASSHTGARGANVLTF. The whole variable domain, remainder taken from reference TRBV18 and TRBJ2-6, is NAGVMQNPRHLVRRRGQEARLRCSPMKGHSHVYWYRQLPEEGLKFMVYLQKENIIDESGMPKERFSAEFPKEGPSILRIQQVVRGDSAAYFCASSHTGARGANVLTFGAGSRLTVL.

The gene calls are TRBV27 and TRBJ1-4, with no clear D. Per the germline V gene, CDR1 is MNHEY and CDR2 is SMNVEV (reference sequence). This CDR3 contains 14 residues. V shed 3 bases and J shed 11 bases, with 16 bases lying between them. The CDR3 region has the DNA TGTGCCAGCAGTTTGTTAATGTATGGCCAGAAACTGTTTTTT. Its protein is CASSLLMYGQKLFF.

The chain has TRBV10-3 and TRBJ1-2, with TRBD1 matching 10 bases. CDR1 and CDR2 (germline): ENHRY, SYGVKD. This CDR3 is 13 amino acids long. Germline trimming cut 7 bases from V and 5 bases from J; bases unmatched to any gene: 4. CDR3 DNA sequence: TGTGCCATCAACCGACAGGGGGCGTATGGCTACACCTTC. It specifies CAINRQGAYGYTF.

This chain connects TRBV5-4 to TRBJ2-3; 7 bases align to TRBD2. Germline assignment: CDR1 SGHNT and CDR2 YYREEE (reference sequence). The CDR3 has 13 residues. Germline trimming cut 3 bases from V and 11 bases from J; bases unmatched to any gene: 9. CDR3 amino acids: CASSSTQRDGQYF. The CDR3 nucleotides read TGTGCCAGCAGCTCTACCCAGCGGGACGGGCAGTATTTT.

The CDR3 region is CASSSPGTGGGYTF. The CDR3 DNA sequence: TGTGCCAGCAGTTCGCCCGGGACAGGGGGAGGCTACACCTTC. The genes are TRBV28 and TRBJ1-2; TRBD1 agrees at 11 bases. With 4 bases clipped from V and 8 bases from J, the junction kept 6 bases outside the gene matches. The CDR3 has 14 residues. Germline CDR1 reads MDHEN; CDR2 reads SYDVKM.

CDR3 loop: CASSPRGVNSNQPQHF. The CDR3, as DNA: TGTGCCAGCTCACCAAGGGGGGTGAATAGCAATCAGCCCCAGCATTTT. This chain uses TRBV18 with TRBJ1-5; the D gene is possibly TRBD1 (6 bases). V dropped 2 bases and J dropped 0 bases, with 11 bases sitting between them. The CDR3 sequence is 16 residues long. Germline V gene sequence: CDR1 KGHSH, CDR2 LQKENI. The variable domain in full, completed from reference TRBV18 and TRBJ1-5, reads NAGVMQNPRHLVRRRGQEARLRCSPMKGHSHVYWYRQLPEEGLKFMVYLQKENIIDESGMPKERFSAEFPKEGPSILRIQQVVRGDSAAYFCASSPRGVNSNQPQHFGDGTRLSIL.

This chain uses TRBV6-5 with TRBJ1-3; tentative D call: TRBD1 (5 bases). Trimming shortened V by 2 bases and J by 4 bases, and 15 bases separated the two germline ends. The CDR3 loop spans 16 amino acids. Germline assignment: CDR1 MNHEY and CDR2 SVGAGI. CDR3 in DNA: TGTGCCAGCAGTTACCAGGGCCCAGATTCGGGAAACACCATATATTTT. It yields the protein CASSYQGPDSGNTIYF.